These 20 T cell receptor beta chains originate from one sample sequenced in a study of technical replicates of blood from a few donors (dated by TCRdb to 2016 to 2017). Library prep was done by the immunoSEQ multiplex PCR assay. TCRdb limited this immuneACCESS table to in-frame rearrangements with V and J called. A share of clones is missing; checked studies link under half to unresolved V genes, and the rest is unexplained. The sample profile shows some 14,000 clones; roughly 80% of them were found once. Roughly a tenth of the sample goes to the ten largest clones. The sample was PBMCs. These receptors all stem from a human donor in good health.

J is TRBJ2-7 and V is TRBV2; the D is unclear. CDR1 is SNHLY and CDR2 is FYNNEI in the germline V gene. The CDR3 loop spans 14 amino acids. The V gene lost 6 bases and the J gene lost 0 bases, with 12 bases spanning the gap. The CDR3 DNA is TGTGCCAGCAGGGCTAGTCGGAGCTCCTACGAGCAGTACTTC. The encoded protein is CASRASRSSYEQYF.

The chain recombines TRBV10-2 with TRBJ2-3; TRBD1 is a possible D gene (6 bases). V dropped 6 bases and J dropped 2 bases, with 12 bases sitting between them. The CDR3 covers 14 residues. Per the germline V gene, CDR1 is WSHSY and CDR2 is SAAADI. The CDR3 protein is CASRPGHSTDTQYF. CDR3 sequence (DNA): TGCGCCAGCAGACCGGGACACTCCACAGATACGCAGTATTTT.

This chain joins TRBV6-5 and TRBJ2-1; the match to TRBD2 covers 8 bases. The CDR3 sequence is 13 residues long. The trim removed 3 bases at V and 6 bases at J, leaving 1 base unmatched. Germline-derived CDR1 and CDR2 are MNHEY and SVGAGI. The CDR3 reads CASSYLAGNEQFF. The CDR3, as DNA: TGTGCCAGCAGTTATCTAGCGGGCAATGAGCAGTTCTTC.

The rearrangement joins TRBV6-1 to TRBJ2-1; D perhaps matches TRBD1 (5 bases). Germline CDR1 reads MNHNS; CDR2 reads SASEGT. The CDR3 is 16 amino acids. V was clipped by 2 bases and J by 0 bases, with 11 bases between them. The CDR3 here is CASSELVTASYNEQFF. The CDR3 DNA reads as TGTGCCAGCAGTGAACTTGTGACAGCCTCCTACAATGAGCAGTTCTTC.

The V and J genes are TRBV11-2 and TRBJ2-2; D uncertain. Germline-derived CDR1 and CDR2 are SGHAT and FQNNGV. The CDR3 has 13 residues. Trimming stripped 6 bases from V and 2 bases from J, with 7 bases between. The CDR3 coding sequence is TGTGCCAGCAGTTATCGTAACACCGGGGAGCTGTTTTTT. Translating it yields CASSYRNTGELFF.

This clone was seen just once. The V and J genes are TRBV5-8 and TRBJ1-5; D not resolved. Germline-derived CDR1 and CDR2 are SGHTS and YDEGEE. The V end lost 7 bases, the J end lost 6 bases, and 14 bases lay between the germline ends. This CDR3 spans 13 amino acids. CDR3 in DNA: TGTGCCAGCCGTATACCCCCCGGTCAGCCCCAGCATTTT. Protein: CASRIPPGQPQHF.

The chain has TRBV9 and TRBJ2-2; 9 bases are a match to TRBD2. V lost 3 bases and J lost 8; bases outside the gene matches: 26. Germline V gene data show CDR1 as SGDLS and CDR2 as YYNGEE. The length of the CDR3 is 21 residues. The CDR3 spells CASSALPPGVGSGGSPGELFF. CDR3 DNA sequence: TGTGCCAGCAGCGCCCTCCCTCCGGGGGTGGGTAGCGGGGGATCCCCTGGGGAGCTGTTTTTT. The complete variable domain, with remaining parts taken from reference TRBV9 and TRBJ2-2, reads DSGVTQTPKHLITATGQRVTLRCSPRSGDLSVYWYQQSLDQGLQFLIQYYNGEERAKGNILERFSAQQFPDLHSELNLSSLELGDSALYFCASSALPPGVGSGGSPGELFFGEGSRLTVL.

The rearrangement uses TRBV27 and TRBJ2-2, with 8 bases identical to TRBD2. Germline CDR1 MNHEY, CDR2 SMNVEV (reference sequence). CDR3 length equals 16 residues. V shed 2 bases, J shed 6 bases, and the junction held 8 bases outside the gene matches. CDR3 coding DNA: TGTGCCAGCAGTTTACCGGGACTAGGGTCCGCCGGGGAGCTGTTTTTT. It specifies CASSLPGLGSAGELFF.

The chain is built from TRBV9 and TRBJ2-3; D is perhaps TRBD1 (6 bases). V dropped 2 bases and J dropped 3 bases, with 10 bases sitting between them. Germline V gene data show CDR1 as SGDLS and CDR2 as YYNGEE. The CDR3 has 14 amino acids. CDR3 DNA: TGTGCCAGCAGCGTGGGGACACTAACAGATACGCAGTATTTT. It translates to CASSVGTLTDTQYF. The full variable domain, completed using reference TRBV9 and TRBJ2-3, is DSGVTQTPKHLITATGQRVTLRCSPRSGDLSVYWYQQSLDQGLQFLIQYYNGEERAKGNILERFSAQQFPDLHSELNLSSLELGDSALYFCASSVGTLTDTQYFGPGTRLTVL.

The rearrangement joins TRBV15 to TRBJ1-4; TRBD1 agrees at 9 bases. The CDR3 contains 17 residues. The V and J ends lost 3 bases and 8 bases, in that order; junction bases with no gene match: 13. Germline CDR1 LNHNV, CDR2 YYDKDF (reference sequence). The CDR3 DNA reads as TGTGCCACCAGCAGGAGCGTCCGGGACAGGGAGGGCGAAAAACTGTTTTTT. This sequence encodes CATSRSVRDREGEKLFF. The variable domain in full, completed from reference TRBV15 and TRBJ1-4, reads DAMVIQNPRYQVTQFGKPVTLSCSQTLNHNVMYWYQQKSSQAPKLLFHYYDKDFNNEADTPDNFQSRRPNTSFCFLDIRSPGLGDTAMYLCATSRSVRDREGEKLFFGSGTQLSVL.

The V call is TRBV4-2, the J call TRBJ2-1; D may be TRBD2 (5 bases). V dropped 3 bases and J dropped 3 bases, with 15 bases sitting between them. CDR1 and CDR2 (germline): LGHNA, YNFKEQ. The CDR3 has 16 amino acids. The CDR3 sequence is CASSHRLAGGYNEQFF. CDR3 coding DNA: TGTGCCAGCAGCCACCGACTGGCGGGCGGCTACAATGAGCAGTTCTTC.

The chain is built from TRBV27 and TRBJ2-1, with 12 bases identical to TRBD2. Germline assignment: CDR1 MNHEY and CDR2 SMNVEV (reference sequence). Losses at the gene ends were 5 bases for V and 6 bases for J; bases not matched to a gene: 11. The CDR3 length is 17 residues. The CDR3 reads CASSIRASGRALNEQFF. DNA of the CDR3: TGTGCCAGCAGTATTCGGGCTAGCGGGAGGGCCCTCAATGAGCAGTTCTTC.

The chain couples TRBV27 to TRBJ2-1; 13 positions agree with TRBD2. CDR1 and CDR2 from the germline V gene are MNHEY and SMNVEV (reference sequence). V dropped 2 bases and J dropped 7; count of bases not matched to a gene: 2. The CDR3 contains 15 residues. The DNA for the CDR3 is TGTGCCAGCAGTTTAGGGACTAGCGGGAAAAATGAGCAGTTCTTC. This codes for CASSLGTSGKNEQFF.

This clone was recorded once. This chain's CDR3 is CASSLWDRGVAGGPYEQYF. CDR3 nucleotides: TGTGCCAGCAGTTTGTGGGACAGGGGAGTGGCGGGAGGGCCCTACGAGCAGTACTTC. The chain is built from TRBV27 and TRBJ2-7; TRBD1 might be the D (10 bases). CDR1 is MNHEY, CDR2 SMNVEV, per germline (reference sequence). V lost 3 bases, J lost 2 bases, and 26 bases lay in between. CDR3 length equals 19 residues.

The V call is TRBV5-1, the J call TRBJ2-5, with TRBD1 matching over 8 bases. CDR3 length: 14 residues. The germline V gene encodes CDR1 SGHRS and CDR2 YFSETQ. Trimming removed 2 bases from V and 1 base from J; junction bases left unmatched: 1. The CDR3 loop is CASSLGTGQETQYF. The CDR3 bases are TGCGCCAGCAGCTTAGGGACAGGCCAAGAGACCCAGTACTTC.

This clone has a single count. The CDR3 loop is CASSARLAGGPGETQYF. In DNA, the CDR3 is TGCGCCAGCAGCGCCCGACTAGCGGGAGGGCCAGGGGAGACCCAGTACTTC. The rearrangement uses TRBV5-1 and TRBJ2-5, with 14 bases that match TRBD2. The CDR3 contains 17 residues. V trimming: 4 bases; J trimming: 5 bases; junction bases outside the gene matches: 10. CDR1 and CDR2 (germline): SGHRS, YFSETQ.

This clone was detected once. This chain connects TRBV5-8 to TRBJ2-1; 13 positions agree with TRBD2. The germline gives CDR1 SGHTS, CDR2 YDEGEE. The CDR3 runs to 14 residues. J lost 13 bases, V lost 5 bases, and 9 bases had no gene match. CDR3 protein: CASRRTSGSFGQFF. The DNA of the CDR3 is TGTGCCAGCAGACGGACTAGCGGGAGCTTTGGACAGTTCTTC.

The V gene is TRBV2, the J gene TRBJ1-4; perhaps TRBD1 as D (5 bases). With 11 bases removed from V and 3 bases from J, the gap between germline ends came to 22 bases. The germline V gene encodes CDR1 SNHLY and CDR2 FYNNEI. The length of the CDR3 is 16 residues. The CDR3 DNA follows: TGTGCCTCAGGGCTAACGGGGACTCGGCCTAATGAAAAACTGTTTTTT. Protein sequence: CASGLTGTRPNEKLFF.

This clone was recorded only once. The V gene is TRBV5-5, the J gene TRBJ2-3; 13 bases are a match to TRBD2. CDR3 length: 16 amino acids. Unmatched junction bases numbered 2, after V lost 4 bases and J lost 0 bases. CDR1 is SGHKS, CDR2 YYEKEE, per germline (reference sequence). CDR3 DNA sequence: TGTGCCAGCAGCGCGGGACTAGCGGGGAGCACAGATACGCAGTATTTT. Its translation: CASSAGLAGSTDTQYF. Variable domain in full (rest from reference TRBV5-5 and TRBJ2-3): DAGVTQSPTHLIKTRGQQVTLRCSPISGHKSVSWYQQVLGQGPQFIFQYYEKEERGRGNFPDRFSARQFPNYSSELNVNALLLGDSALYLCASSAGLAGSTDTQYFGPGTRLTVL.

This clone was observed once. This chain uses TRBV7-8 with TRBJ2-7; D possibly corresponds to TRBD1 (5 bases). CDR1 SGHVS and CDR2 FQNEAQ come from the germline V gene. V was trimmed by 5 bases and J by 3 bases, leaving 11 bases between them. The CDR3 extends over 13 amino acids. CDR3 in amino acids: CASSRTSYYEQYF. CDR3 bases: TGTGCCAGCAGCCGGACATCCTACTACGAGCAGTACTTC. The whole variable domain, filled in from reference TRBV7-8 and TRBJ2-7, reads GAGVSQSPRYKVAKRGQDVALRCDPISGHVSLFWYQQALGQGPEFLTYFQNEAQLDKSGLPSDRFFAERPEGSVSTLKIQRTQQEDSAVYLCASSRTSYYEQYFGPGTRLTVT.